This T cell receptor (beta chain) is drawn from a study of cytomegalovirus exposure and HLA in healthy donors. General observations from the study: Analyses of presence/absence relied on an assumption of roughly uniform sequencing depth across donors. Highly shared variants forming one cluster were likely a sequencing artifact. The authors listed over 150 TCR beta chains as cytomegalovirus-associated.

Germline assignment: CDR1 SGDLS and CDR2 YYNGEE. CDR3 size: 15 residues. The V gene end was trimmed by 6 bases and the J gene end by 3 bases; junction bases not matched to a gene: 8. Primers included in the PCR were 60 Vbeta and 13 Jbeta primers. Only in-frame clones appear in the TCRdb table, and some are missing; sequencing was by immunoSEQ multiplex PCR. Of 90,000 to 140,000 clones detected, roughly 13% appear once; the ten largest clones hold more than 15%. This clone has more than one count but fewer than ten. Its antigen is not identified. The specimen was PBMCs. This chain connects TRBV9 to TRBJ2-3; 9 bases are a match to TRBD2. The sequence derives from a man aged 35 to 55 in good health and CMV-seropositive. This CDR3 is CASTIESGRTDTQYF. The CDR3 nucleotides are TGTGCCAGCACCATAGAGAGCGGGAGGACAGATACGCAGTATTTT.